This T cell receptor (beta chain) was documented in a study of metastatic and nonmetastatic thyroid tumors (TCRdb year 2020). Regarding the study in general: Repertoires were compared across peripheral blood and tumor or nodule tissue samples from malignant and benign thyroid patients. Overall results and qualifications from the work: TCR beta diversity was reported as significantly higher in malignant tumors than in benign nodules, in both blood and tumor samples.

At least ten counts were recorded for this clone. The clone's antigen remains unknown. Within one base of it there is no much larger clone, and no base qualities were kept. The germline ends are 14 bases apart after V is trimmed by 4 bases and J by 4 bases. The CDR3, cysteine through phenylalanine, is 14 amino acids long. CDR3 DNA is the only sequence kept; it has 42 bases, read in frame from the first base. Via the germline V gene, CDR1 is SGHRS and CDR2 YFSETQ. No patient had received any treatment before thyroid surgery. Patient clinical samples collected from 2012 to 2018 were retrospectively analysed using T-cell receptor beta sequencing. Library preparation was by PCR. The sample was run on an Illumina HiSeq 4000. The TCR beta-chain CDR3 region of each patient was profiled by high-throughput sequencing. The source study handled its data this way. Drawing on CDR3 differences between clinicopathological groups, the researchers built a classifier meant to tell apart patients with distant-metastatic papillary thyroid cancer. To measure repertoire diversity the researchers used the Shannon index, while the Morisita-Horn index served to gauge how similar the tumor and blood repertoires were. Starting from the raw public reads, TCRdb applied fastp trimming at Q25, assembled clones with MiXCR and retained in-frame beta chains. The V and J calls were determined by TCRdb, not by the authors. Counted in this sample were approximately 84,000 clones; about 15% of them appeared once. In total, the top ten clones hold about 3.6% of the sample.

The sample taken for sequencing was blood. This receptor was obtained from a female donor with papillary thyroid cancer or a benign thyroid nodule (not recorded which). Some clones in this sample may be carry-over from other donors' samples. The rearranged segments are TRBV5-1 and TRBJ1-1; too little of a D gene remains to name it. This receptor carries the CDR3 CASSREGLGTEAFF. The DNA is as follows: TGCGCCAGCAGCAGAGAGGGCCTCGGCACTGAAGCTTTCTTT.